This entry lists 8 T cell receptor beta chains sequenced from one sample in a study of blood T cells in healthy people across ages. The authors ran a second PCR of about 7 to 11 cycles using a sample-barcoded 5' primer and a J-beta primer mix. Using its own MiXCR run on the 5' RACE reads, TCRdb lists one record per CDR3 protein. The table has roughly 1,700,000 distinct CDR3 sequences, 25% to 30% seen once. Sequencing was performed on blood. All receptors come from a woman under 40 in good health.

This clonotype occurred a few times. The chain couples TRBV3-1 to TRBJ2-1; 13 positions match TRBD2. Germline loops: CDR1 LGHDT, CDR2 YNNKEL (reference sequence). Unmatched junction bases numbered 4, after V lost 4 bases and J lost 7 bases. The CDR3 loop spans 15 amino acids. The CDR3 is CASSRTSGRMNEQFF. CDR3 nucleotides: TGTGCCAGCAGCCGGACTAGCGGGAGAATGAATGAGCAGTTCTTC.

The genes are TRBV12-3 or TRBV12-4 and TRBJ1-6, with D uncertain. Trimming removed 6 bases at V and 14 bases at J, with 17 bases between. The CDR3 contains 13 residues. The CDR3 spells CASRPSGPPTLHF. The CDR3 nucleotides are TGTGCCAGCAGACCATCCGGGCCCCCAACCCTCCACTTT.

Note on this clonotype: One end of the junction varies from germline; a read error may be responsible. The chain has TRBV24-1 and TRBJ1-2, with D tentatively TRBD1 (5 bases). CDR1 is KGHDR, CDR2 SFDVKD, per germline. The CDR3 length is 14 residues. The CDR3, as DNA: TGTACCACCAGTGATCCGTCAGGGAACTATGGCTACACCTTC. It specifies CTTSDPSGNYGYTF.

The V gene is TRBV20-1, the J gene TRBJ1-2; TRBD1 is a possible D gene (6 bases). V gave up 4 bases and J gave up 7 bases, with 13 bases separating them. Germline V gene lookup returns CDR1 DFQATT and CDR2 SNEGSKA (reference sequence). This CDR3 region has 12 residues. For the CDR3, the DNA is TGCAGTGCTACCCGGGGGCAGGCTGGCTACACCTTC. Encoded protein: CSATRGQAGYTF.

Many counts were recorded for this clonotype. This chain joins TRBV5-1 and TRBJ2-1, with 11 bases aligning to TRBD2. Germline loops: CDR1 SGHRS, CDR2 YFSETQ. V lost 4 bases, J lost 6 bases, and 6 bases stayed unmatched. There are 15 residues in the CDR3. CDR3 sequence (DNA): TGCGCCAGCAGCCTGACTAGCGGGGTTGGCAATGAGCAGTTCTTC. It encodes CASSLTSGVGNEQFF.

This clonotype was counted many times. V is TRBV5-5 and J is TRBJ2-7; 8 bases are shared with TRBD1. The CDR3 is made up of 16 amino acids. Per germline, CDR1 SGHKS and CDR2 YYEKEE (reference sequence). V was pared by 4 bases and J by 1 base, with 10 bases of the junction left unmatched. Here the CDR3 DNA reads TGTGCCAGCAGCATAACCGGGACAGGCCTTTCCTACGAGCAGTACTTC. It is translated as CASSITGTGLSYEQYF. Combining the CDR3 with reference TRBV5-5 and TRBJ2-7 gives the whole variable domain DAGVTQSPTHLIKTRGQQVTLRCSPISGHKSVSWYQQVLGQGPQFIFQYYEKEERGRGNFPDRFSARQFPNYSSELNVNALLLGDSALYLCASSITGTGLSYEQYFGPGTRLTVT.

This clonotype was found many times. A much more abundant neighbour one base away suggests this may be a read error. This rearrangement joins TRBV7-3 to TRBJ2-7, with TRBD1 matching over 10 bases. The CDR3 is made up of 14 amino acids. From germline, CDR1 is SGHTA and CDR2 FQGTGA. The trim removed 6 bases at V and 2 bases at J, leaving 4 bases unmatched. This CDR3 is CASRSGTGAYEQYF. The CDR3 nucleotides are TGTGCCAGCAGGTCCGGGACAGGGGCCTACGAGCAGTACTTC.

This clonotype appeared a single time. A much larger clonotype is one base distant, so this may be a read error. The conserved closing phenylalanine or tryptophan is absent in this CDR3, likely reflecting a read error. The V gene is TRBV5-4, the J gene TRBJ2-1; 10 nucleotides line up with TRBD2. This CDR3 region has 15 residues. Trimming removed 2 bases from V and 5 bases from J; junction bases left unmatched: 4. Germline V CDR1 and CDR2: SGHNT, YYREEE (reference sequence). CDR3: CASSFWTSGNNEQFL. For the CDR3, the DNA is TGTGCCAGCAGCTTTTGGACTAGCGGCAACAATGAGCAGTTCCTC.